These T cell receptor beta chains were read from a single sample in a study of shared clonotypes between healthy human individuals. Sequencing was performed with immunoSEQ multiplex PCR; in TCRdb, only in-frame clones are kept and a portion is missing. Of some 2.4 million clones listed, roughly 93% are singletons. The sequencing sample was made of naive CD4+ T cells from PBMCs. The receptors here all came from a man younger than 35 in good health. Some clones in this sample may be carry-over from other donors' samples. CDR3s include the opening cysteine and the closing phenylalanine or tryptophan. Each record gives: clone size, V gene, J gene, D gene, CDR3 DNA, CDR3 protein. A D gene is named only where the DNA matches it firmly. Expanded clones are given a class, and other clones once, few, many or no size at all.

clone_size: .; v_call: TRBV5-1; j_call: TRBJ1-2; d_call: TRBD1; cdr3_nt: TGCGCCAGCAGCTCGGAGGGGACAGCCTATGGCTACACCTTC; cdr3_aa: CASSSEGTAYGYTF
clone_size: .; v_call: TRBV7-6; j_call: TRBJ2-5; d_call: .; cdr3_nt: TGTGCCAGCACTTCGGGGGCGGAGACCCAGTACTTC; cdr3_aa: CASTSGAETQYF
clone_size: .; v_call: TRBV28; j_call: TRBJ1-3; d_call: TRBD1; cdr3_nt: TGTGCCAGCAGGCCTTGGGGACAGGGTTTAACTGGAAACACCATATATTTT; cdr3_aa: CASRPWGQGLTGNTIYF
clone_size: .; v_call: TRBV10-3; j_call: TRBJ2-1; d_call: TRBD2; cdr3_nt: TGTGCCATCAGATCTAGCGGGGGGGCCAGTGAGCAGTTCTTC; cdr3_aa: CAIRSSGGASEQFF
clone_size: once; v_call: TRBV5-6; j_call: TRBJ2-2; d_call: .; cdr3_nt: TGTGCCAGCAGCTTGGCCCGGACTCCAGCCGGGGAGCTGTTTTTT; cdr3_aa: CASSLARTPAGELFF
clone_size: .; v_call: TRBV28; j_call: TRBJ1-1; d_call: TRBD1; cdr3_nt: TGTGCCAGCAGCTTAGGGGGCGGGACTGAAGCTTTCTTT; cdr3_aa: CASSLGGGTEAFF
clone_size: .; v_call: TRBV7-9; j_call: TRBJ2-1; d_call: .; cdr3_nt: TGTGCCAGCAGCTTAGGTGGAGGGCCGGGCAATGAGCAGTTCTTC; cdr3_aa: CASSLGGGPGNEQFF
clone_size: .; v_call: TRBV5-4; j_call: TRBJ2-7; d_call: .; cdr3_nt: TGTGCCAGCAGCTCTGGGCGGGACCTAGCCTACGAGCAGTACTTC; cdr3_aa: CASSSGRDLAYEQYF
clone_size: .; v_call: TRBV7-2; j_call: TRBJ2-1; d_call: TRBD1; cdr3_nt: TGTGCCAGCAGCGGACAGGGGGCTATCTACAATGAGCAGTTCTTC; cdr3_aa: CASSGQGAIYNEQFF
clone_size: few; v_call: TRBV4-2; j_call: TRBJ1-2; d_call: .; cdr3_nt: TGTGCCAGCAGCCAAGATCCGTTCGTATCCTATGGCTACACCTTC; cdr3_aa: CASSQDPFVSYGYTF
clone_size: .; v_call: TRBV10-3; j_call: TRBJ2-3; d_call: TRBD2; cdr3_nt: TGTGCCATCAGTGATACAGCGGGAGACCCCCGGGATACGCAGTATTTT; cdr3_aa: CAISDTAGDPRDTQYF
clone_size: .; v_call: TRBV11-2; j_call: TRBJ2-1; d_call: .; cdr3_nt: TGTGCCAGCAGCTTAGATTGGACCTACAATGAGCAGTTCTTC; cdr3_aa: CASSLDWTYNEQFF
clone_size: .; v_call: TRBV5-1; j_call: TRBJ2-1; d_call: .; cdr3_nt: TGCGCCAGCAGCTTGGGCGACGTCTACAATGAGCAGTTCTTC; cdr3_aa: CASSLGDVYNEQFF
clone_size: once; v_call: TRBV5-1; j_call: TRBJ1-2; d_call: TRBD1; cdr3_nt: TGCGCCAGCAGCTCCGGGCCAGGGGGCGACTATGGCTACACCTTC; cdr3_aa: CASSSGPGGDYGYTF
clone_size: .; v_call: TRBV9; j_call: TRBJ1-4; d_call: .; cdr3_nt: TGTGCCAGCAGCCCCGGATCCGGAAGGGAAGGTGAAAAACTGTTTTTT; cdr3_aa: CASSPGSGREGEKLFF
clone_size: .; v_call: TRBV27; j_call: TRBJ2-2; d_call: .; cdr3_nt: TGTGCCAGCAGTTTATGGGCGGGCGGGACCGGGGAGCTGTTTTTT; cdr3_aa: CASSLWAGGTGELFF
clone_size: .; v_call: TRBV11-1; j_call: TRBJ2-7; d_call: TRBD2; cdr3_nt: TGTGCCAGCAGCTTATTCACTAGCGGGGGTCCCTACGAGCAGTACTTC; cdr3_aa: CASSLFTSGGPYEQYF
clone_size: .; v_call: TRBV7-2; j_call: TRBJ2-5; d_call: TRBD1; cdr3_nt: TGTGCCAGCAGCTTAGCGACAGGACAGGTTCGGGAGACCCAGTACTTC; cdr3_aa: CASSLATGQVRETQYF
clone_size: .; v_call: TRBV6-6; j_call: TRBJ1-2; d_call: .; cdr3_nt: TGTGCCAGCAGTTACGGACAGCGAGCTAACTATGGCTACACCTTC; cdr3_aa: CASSYGQRANYGYTF
clone_size: .; v_call: TRBV28; j_call: TRBJ1-2; d_call: .; cdr3_nt: TGTGCCAGCAGTTTGCGGGAGCGCGGCTACACCTTC; cdr3_aa: CASSLRERGYTF
clone_size: .; v_call: TRBV10-3; j_call: TRBJ2-7; d_call: TRBD2; cdr3_nt: TGTGCCATCAGTTCAAGTAAAGCGGGGTACGAGCAGTACTTC; cdr3_aa: CAISSSKAGYEQYF
clone_size: once; v_call: TRBV5-1; j_call: TRBJ1-3; d_call: .; cdr3_nt: TGCGCCAGCAGCTTGATTGTCGGGGGACGCGGAAACACCATATATTTT; cdr3_aa: CASSLIVGGRGNTIYF
clone_size: .; v_call: TRBV9; j_call: TRBJ1-2; d_call: .; cdr3_nt: TGTGCCAGCAGCGTAGTCCCAGGGGACTATGGCTACACCTTC; cdr3_aa: CASSVVPGDYGYTF
clone_size: .; v_call: TRBV7-9; j_call: TRBJ2-7; d_call: .; cdr3_nt: TGTGCCAGCAACCCGGGAGACCCCTACGAGCAGTACTTC; cdr3_aa: CASNPGDPYEQYF
clone_size: few; v_call: TRBV27; j_call: TRBJ1-1; d_call: TRBD1; cdr3_nt: TGTGCCAGCAGTGGGTACAGGGGCACTGAAGCTTTCTTT; cdr3_aa: CASSGYRGTEAFF
clone_size: .; v_call: TRBV7-9; j_call: TRBJ2-7; d_call: TRBD2; cdr3_nt: TGTGCCAGCAGTGCTAGCGGGGCTCCCGAGCAGTACTTC; cdr3_aa: CASSASGAPEQYF
clone_size: few; v_call: TRBV18; j_call: TRBJ1-5; d_call: .; cdr3_nt: TGTGCCAGCTCACGGATTGAGGTGGGGAATCAGCCCCAGCATTTT; cdr3_aa: CASSRIEVGNQPQHF
clone_size: .; v_call: TRBV29-1; j_call: TRBJ2-1; d_call: TRBD2; cdr3_nt: TGCAGCGTTGAAGAGAGGGGCGGGAGTCTCAGATCACGGGAGCAGTTCTTC; cdr3_aa: CSVEERGGSLRSREQFF
clone_size: .; v_call: TRBV6-5; j_call: TRBJ2-7; d_call: TRBD1; cdr3_nt: TGTGCCAGCAGAACGACAGGGGGCGAGCAGTACTTC; cdr3_aa: CASRTTGGEQYF
clone_size: .; v_call: TRBV18; j_call: TRBJ1-2; d_call: TRBD1; cdr3_nt: TGTGCCAGCTCACCACAGTTCGGGACAGATGGCTACACCTTC; cdr3_aa: CASSPQFGTDGYTF
clone_size: .; v_call: TRBV6-1; j_call: TRBJ2-3; d_call: TRBD1; cdr3_nt: TGTGCCAGCAGTGGACAGGGGGCAGGGAGGACAGATACGCAGTATTTT; cdr3_aa: CASSGQGAGRTDTQYF
clone_size: .; v_call: TRBV5-1; j_call: TRBJ2-1; d_call: TRBD2; cdr3_nt: TGCGCCAGCAGTCTCATCGGACTAGACAATGAGCAGTTCTTC; cdr3_aa: CASSLIGLDNEQFF
clone_size: .; v_call: TRBV28; j_call: TRBJ1-2; d_call: .; cdr3_nt: TGTGCCAGCAGTTCTGCGGACTATGGCTACACCTTC; cdr3_aa: CASSSADYGYTF
clone_size: .; v_call: TRBV28; j_call: TRBJ1-2; d_call: TRBD1; cdr3_nt: TGTGCCAGCTACGACAGGGGGCCTTTTGGCTACACCTTC; cdr3_aa: CASYDRGPFGYTF
clone_size: .; v_call: TRBV6-1; j_call: TRBJ2-1; d_call: TRBD2; cdr3_nt: TGTGCCAGCAGTGAAGGTTCTAGCGGGGCGAACAATGAGCAGTTCTTC; cdr3_aa: CASSEGSSGANNEQFF
clone_size: .; v_call: TRBV30; j_call: TRBJ1-2; d_call: .; cdr3_nt: TGTGCCTGGAGTGTTGAACAGGGCCTCCCCTATGGCTACACCTTC; cdr3_aa: CAWSVEQGLPYGYTF
clone_size: once; v_call: TRBV7-9; j_call: TRBJ1-1; d_call: TRBD1; cdr3_nt: TGTGCCAGCAGCTTAAGGGGGCCTGAAGCTTTCTTT; cdr3_aa: CASSLRGPEAFF
clone_size: .; v_call: TRBV7-2; j_call: TRBJ2-1; d_call: .; cdr3_nt: TGTGCCAGCAGCCTACTCGGAGGGATTAACAATGAGCAGTTCTTC; cdr3_aa: CASSLLGGINNEQFF
clone_size: .; v_call: TRBV7-3; j_call: TRBJ2-7; d_call: TRBD2; cdr3_nt: TGTGCCAGCAGCGAACTAGCGGGAGCCTACGAGCAGTACTTC; cdr3_aa: CASSELAGAYEQYF
clone_size: .; v_call: TRBV10-3; j_call: TRBJ2-7; d_call: .; cdr3_nt: TGTGCCATCAGTGACGTCACAGGGCCCAATCCCTACGAGCAGTACTTC; cdr3_aa: CAISDVTGPNPYEQYF
clone_size: .; v_call: TRBV11-1; j_call: TRBJ2-6; d_call: .; cdr3_nt: TGTGCCAGCAGCCCAGAGGCCGCTGCTGGGGCCAACGTCCTGACTTTC; cdr3_aa: CASSPEAAAGANVLTF
clone_size: .; v_call: TRBV4-2; j_call: TRBJ2-2; d_call: .; cdr3_nt: TGTGCCAGCAGCCAAATAGACAGGTTTAACACCGGGGAGCTGTTTTTT; cdr3_aa: CASSQIDRFNTGELFF
clone_size: .; v_call: TRBV28; j_call: TRBJ2-7; d_call: TRBD2; cdr3_nt: TGTGCCAGCAGTTCGACTAGCGGGAGTTCTTACGAGCAGTACTTC; cdr3_aa: CASSSTSGSSYEQYF
clone_size: .; v_call: TRBV19; j_call: TRBJ2-2; d_call: TRBD2; cdr3_nt: TGTGCCAGTAGTACCAAACTAGCGGGAGGGCCCCGCACCGGGGAGCTGTTTTTT; cdr3_aa: CASSTKLAGGPRTGELFF